This entry lists 25 T cell receptor beta chains sequenced from one sample in a study of blood T cell repertoires in COVID-19. Method: immunoSEQ multiplex PCR; TCRdb's copy keeps in-frame clones and lacks some. The sample has about 210,000 clones, over 80% seen once. The sequenced sample was peripheral blood. Receptors originate from a man between 60 and 75 years old with COVID-19, enrolled during active disease.

This sequence joins TRBV19 and TRBJ2-2; no clear D gene. Trimming left V 2 bases short and J 1 base short, with 8 bases between. The CDR3 has 15 residues. Germline CDR1 and CDR2: LNHDA and SQIVND (reference sequence). CDR3 residues: CASSILAGNTGELFF. CDR3 in DNA: TGTGCCAGTAGTATATTGGCAGGGAACACCGGGGAGCTGTTTTTT.

The rearrangement uses TRBV28 and TRBJ1-4; TRBD1 might be the D (5 bases). CDR3 length: 15 amino acids. The V end was cut by 6 bases, the J end by 0 bases, with 11 bases between. The germline CDR1 and CDR2 sequences are MDHEN and SYDVKM. The CDR3 bases are TGTGCCAGCAGCCTTACGGGGGCAACTAATGAAAAACTGTTTTTT. Translated, it gives CASSLTGATNEKLFF.

V usage is TRBV7-9 and J usage is TRBJ2-5; D unresolved. Deletions cut 3 bases from V and 1 base from J, with 9 bases between. Germline V CDR1 and CDR2: SEHNR, FQNEAQ (reference sequence). This CDR3 region has 14 residues. DNA for the CDR3: TGTGCCAGCAGCTTTGGGCCTATCCAAGAGACCCAGTACTTC. It encodes CASSFGPIQETQYF.

The chain couples TRBV27 to TRBJ2-4, with 8 bases aligning to TRBD1. This CDR3 has 14 amino acids. The V gene's germline CDR1 is MNHEY and CDR2 SMNVEV (reference sequence). With 7 bases clipped from V and 3 bases from J, the junction kept 5 bases outside the gene matches. In DNA form, the CDR3 reads TGTGCCAGCACTAACAGGGGGAGCAAAAACATTCAGTACTTC. It yields the protein CASTNRGSKNIQYF.

The V and J genes are TRBV2 and TRBJ1-1, with D unclear. With 3 bases removed from V and 3 bases from J, the gap between germline ends came to 11 bases. The CDR3 has 14 amino acids. Germline V CDR1 and CDR2: SNHLY, FYNNEI. This chain's CDR3 is CASSERVWDTEAFF. In DNA form, the CDR3 reads TGTGCCAGCAGTGAGCGGGTCTGGGACACTGAAGCTTTCTTT. Looking up the rest from reference TRBV2 and TRBJ1-1 gives the full variable domain: EPEVTQTPSHQVTQMGQEVILRCVPISNHLYFYWYRQILGQKVEFLVSFYNNEISEKSEIFDDQFSVERPDGSNFTLKIRSTKLEDSAMYFCASSERVWDTEAFFGQGTRLTVV.

This clone appeared once. V is TRBV11-2 and J is TRBJ2-1; no clear D gene. The CDR3 totals 14 residues. V lost 0 bases and J 8 bases, leaving 11 bases between the germline ends. Per germline, CDR1 SGHAT and CDR2 FQNNGV. CDR3 coding DNA: TGTGCCAGCAGCTTAGATTACCAAGAGTATGAGCAGTTCTTC. Translation: CASSLDYQEYEQFF.

The chain recombines TRBV2 with TRBJ1-4; D gene ambiguous. The CDR3 is 13 residues long. Per the germline V gene, CDR1 is SNHLY and CDR2 is FYNNEI. The germline V and J ends were trimmed by 6 bases and 5 bases, with 10 bases remaining between them. The CDR3 is CASRGSYNEKLFF. CDR3 in DNA: TGTGCCAGCAGGGGCAGTTACAATGAAAAACTGTTTTTT.

This chain uses TRBV12-3 or TRBV12-4 with TRBJ1-2, with D hard to call. The ends were cut back, 0 bases at V and 5 bases at J, with 7 bases in the middle. This CDR3 spans 13 amino acids. In nucleotides, the CDR3 is TGTGCCAGCAGTTTAGCGAGGGAATATGGCTACACCTTC. Protein product: CASSLAREYGYTF.

This chain uses TRBV6-2 or TRBV6-3 with TRBJ2-5; D gene uncertain. Trimming took 0 bases from V and 4 from J, leaving 3 bases between them. The length of the CDR3 is 12 residues. CDR1 and CDR2 (germline): MNHEY, SVGEGT. DNA for the CDR3: TGTGCCAGCAGTTACTCGAGAGAGACCCAGTACTTC. Its protein product is CASSYSRETQYF.

V and J are TRBV5-1 and TRBJ2-7; D remains ambiguous. Germline loops: CDR1 SGHRS, CDR2 YFSETQ. The CDR3 is 15 residues long. The V gene lost 4 bases and the J gene lost 2 bases, with 16 bases spanning the gap. DNA of the CDR3: TGCGCCAGCAGCCTCCGTACCGAGGCTGCCTACGAGCAGTACTTC. This translates into CASSLRTEAAYEQYF.

The chain employs TRBV12-3 or TRBV12-4 and TRBJ1-2, with 10 bases fitting TRBD1. V lost 5 bases and J lost 10; bases outside the gene matches: 7. CDR3 length equals 13 residues. Here the CDR3 DNA reads TGTGCCAGCAGTCCGACAGGGGGCGCCGACTACACCTTC. Translation gives CASSPTGGADYTF.

This clone was counted once. This chain joins TRBV28 and TRBJ2-1; 7 bases are shared with TRBD1. Per germline, CDR1 MDHEN and CDR2 SYDVKM. After removal of 5 bases from V and 0 bases from J, the junction contained 4 bases not matched to a gene. This CDR3 comprises 15 residues. For the CDR3, the DNA is TGTGCCAGCAGTCCAGGGGGAAGCTCCTACAATGAGCAGTTCTTC. It specifies CASSPGGSSYNEQFF.

J is TRBJ2-7 and V is TRBV6-6; no clear D gene. V shed 7 bases and J shed 4 bases, with 17 bases lying between them. Germline CDR1 is MNHNY and CDR2 is SVGAGI (reference sequence). There are 14 residues in the CDR3. CDR3 in amino acids: CASKREADSYEQYF. CDR3 coding DNA: TGTGCCAGCAAACGAGAGGCAGACTCTTACGAGCAGTACTTC.

This clone was observed a single time. The V and J genes are TRBV19 and TRBJ1-2; a weak D match, TRBD1 (5 bases). The CDR3 sequence is 15 residues long. The germline V gene encodes CDR1 LNHDA and CDR2 SQIVND (reference sequence). Trimming pared 5 bases from V and 0 bases from J, leaving 13 bases between. CDR3 amino acids: CASSSRGEANYGYTF. CDR3 bases: TGTGCCAGTAGTTCTCGGGGGGAAGCTAACTATGGCTACACCTTC.

The CDR3 coding sequence is TGTGCCACCCGTCCGGGACTTCATAGCAATCAGCCCCAGCATTTT. This gives the protein CATRPGLHSNQPQHF. The genes are TRBV2 and TRBJ1-5; D possibly corresponds to TRBD1 (5 bases). Germline V gene data show CDR1 as SNHLY and CDR2 as FYNNEI. The germline V and J ends were trimmed by 10 bases and 0 bases, with 16 bases remaining between them. The CDR3 sequence is 15 residues long.

This chain links TRBV5-1 with TRBJ2-3; 11 bases align to TRBD2. The ends lost 0 bases at V and 1 base at J; junction bases unmatched: 1. The CDR3 sequence is 16 residues long. From germline, CDR1 is SGHRS and CDR2 YFSETQ. The CDR3 is CASSLGGLAGTDTQYF. As DNA, the CDR3 is TGCGCCAGCAGCTTGGGGGGACTAGCGGGCACAGATACGCAGTATTTT. Full variable domain (rest looked up from reference TRBV5-1 and TRBJ2-3): KAGVTQTPRYLIKTRGQQVTLSCSPISGHRSVSWYQQTPGQGLQFLFEYFSETQRNKGNFPGRFSGRQFSNSRSEMNVSTLELGDSALYLCASSLGGLAGTDTQYFGPGTRLTVL.

The V gene is TRBV6-5, the J gene TRBJ1-2; D is ambiguous. Deletions cut 6 bases from V and 3 bases from J, with 17 bases between. CDR3 size: 15 residues. Germline CDR1 MNHEY, CDR2 SVGAGI. This CDR3 reads CASRPFEGRYYGYTF. CDR3 sequence (DNA): TGTGCCAGCAGGCCTTTTGAGGGTCGGTACTATGGCTACACCTTC.

A few counts support this clone. The J gene is TRBJ1-2, the V gene TRBV5-1; 8 bases are shared with TRBD1. The CDR3 consists of 16 residues. Germline lookup yields CDR1 SGHRS and CDR2 YFSETQ. V shed 2 bases, J shed 0 bases, and the junction held 6 bases outside the gene matches. The CDR3 sequence: CASSFLGQGANYGYTF. The CDR3 region has the DNA TGCGCCAGCAGCTTCCTCGGACAGGGAGCTAACTATGGCTACACCTTC.

The J gene is TRBJ1-1, the V gene TRBV12-3 or TRBV12-4; D is unresolved. Trimming left V 6 bases short and J 5 bases short, with 13 bases between. The CDR3 covers 13 residues. CDR3 loop: CASRRGSGTEAFF. The CDR3 DNA follows: TGTGCCAGCAGACGGGGTAGTGGGACTGAAGCTTTCTTT.

This rearrangement joins TRBV9 to TRBJ1-2; TRBD1 is a possible D gene (6 bases). Per germline, CDR1 SGDLS and CDR2 YYNGEE. Trimming took 6 bases from V and 5 from J, leaving 11 bases between them. The length of the CDR3 is 12 residues. Here the CDR3 reads CASTGQPYGYTF. CDR3 sequence (DNA): TGTGCCAGCACCGGACAGCCGTATGGCTACACCTTC.

Turning to this clone: Other DNA sequences in the sample encode the same CDR3. The rearrangement joins TRBV5-1 to TRBJ1-5; D is perhaps TRBD1 (5 bases). V was clipped by 0 bases and J by 1 base, with 8 bases between them. Per germline, CDR1 SGHRS and CDR2 YFSETQ. The length of the CDR3 is 15 residues. CDR3 sequence (DNA): TGCGCCAGCAGCTTGGCGGGGGGAAGCAATCAGCCCCAGCATTTT. As protein: CASSLAGGSNQPQHF.

The chain employs TRBV11-2 and TRBJ1-3; D may be TRBD1 (5 bases). Looked up from germline, CDR1 is SGHAT and CDR2 is FQNNGV. The CDR3 sequence is 14 residues long. The germline V and J ends were trimmed by 0 bases and 2 bases, with 5 bases remaining between them. CDR3 loop: CASSLDRAGNTIYF. The CDR3 DNA reads as TGTGCCAGCAGCTTAGACAGGGCTGGAAACACCATATATTTT.

CDR3 loop: CASSPRMWGRNYGYTF. The CDR3 DNA follows: TGTGCCAGCAGCCCGAGAATGTGGGGCAGGAACTATGGCTACACCTTC. The rearrangement links TRBV7-9 to TRBJ1-2; D might be TRBD1 (5 bases). The CDR3 covers 16 residues. V dropped 5 bases and J dropped 2 bases, with 18 bases sitting between them. Germline CDR1 is SEHNR and CDR2 is FQNEAQ (reference sequence).

The chain uses TRBV19 and TRBJ1-5, with 9 positions matching TRBD1. J lost 4 bases, V lost 7 bases, and 8 bases had no gene match. This CDR3 is built from 15 residues. Germline V gives CDR1 LNHDA, CDR2 SQIVND (reference sequence). The CDR3, as DNA: TGTGCCAGTAAACCTCTGGGACAGGGTAATCAGCCCCAGCATTTT. As protein: CASKPLGQGNQPQHF.

This chain joins TRBV6-5 and TRBJ1-2; D perhaps matches TRBD1 (5 bases). CDR1 MNHEY and CDR2 SVGAGI come from the germline V gene. The CDR3 extends over 12 amino acids. Trimming cost V 6 bases and J 4 bases, with 9 bases left between them. CDR3 sequence: CASRGVVYGYTF. The CDR3 coding sequence is TGTGCCAGCAGAGGGGTCGTCTATGGCTACACCTTC.